Below, 22 T cell receptor beta chains from the same sample are listed, as sequenced in a study of technical replicates of blood from a handful of donors. Repertoires were generated with immunoSEQ multiplex PCR, while TCRdb's copy carries only in-frame clones and drops some. The table lists about 50,000 clones, approximately 94% of them singletons. The sequenced material came from T cells isolated from PBMCs. The source is a human donor in good health.

The genes are TRBV21-1 and TRBJ1-4; the D call of TRBD1 is as the table states it, not checked on the DNA. TRBV21-1 is a documented pseudogene. CDR3 length: 21 residues. CDR3 nucleotides: TGTGCCAGCAGCATCCATACTCCCCCAGGGGGCGAGCATGCAACTAATGAAAAACTGTTTTTT. Amino acids: CASSIHTPPGGEHATNEKLFF.

In its sample, this clone was seen once. The rearrangement links TRBV20-1 to TRBJ2-3; D uncertain. CDR3 size: 11 residues. Germline assignment: CDR1 DFQATT and CDR2 SNEGSKA (reference sequence). The CDR3 reads CSALSTDTQYF. In DNA, the CDR3 is TGCAGCGCGCTAAGCACAGATACGCAGTATTTT.

The chain is built from TRBV21-1 and TRBJ2-7; the D call TRBD2 from the table was never checked on the DNA. TRBV21-1 is classified as a pseudogene. This CDR3 has 12 residues. The CDR3 protein is CASSNFWDSPKV. In DNA form, the CDR3 reads TGTGCCAGCAGCAATTTTTGGGACTCCCCGAAGGTC.

This rearrangement joins TRBV9 to TRBJ2-1; perhaps TRBD2 as D (6 bases). Trimming took 0 bases from V and 4 from J, leaving 11 bases between them. Germline loops: CDR1 SGDLS, CDR2 YYNGEE. The CDR3 loop spans 15 amino acids. The CDR3 loop is CASSVDWRGYNEQFF. The CDR3 region has the DNA TGTGCCAGCAGCGTAGACTGGCGGGGATACAATGAGCAGTTCTTC.

The chain has TRBV9 and TRBJ2-7; the match to TRBD2 covers 8 bases. Trimming took 2 bases from V and 5 from J; bases not matched to a gene: 9. CDR3 length: 15 amino acids. Germline CDR1 is SGDLS and CDR2 is YYNGEE. The CDR3 reads CASSVVAGSRNEQYF. In nucleotides, the CDR3 is TGTGCCAGCAGCGTCGTAGCGGGAAGTCGCAACGAGCAGTACTTC.

The chain joins TRBV28 to TRBJ1-1, with 8 bases that match TRBD1. The CDR3 has 11 residues. Germline CDR1 and CDR2: MDHEN and SYDVKM. With 9 bases clipped from V and 8 bases from J, the junction kept 5 bases outside the gene matches. The CDR3 is CASNTGGEAFF. DNA of the CDR3: TGTGCCAGTAACACAGGGGGAGAAGCTTTCTTT.

The CDR3 bases are TGCGCCAGCAGCCAAGTCTTACTACAGGGACACATCTACGAGCAGTACTTC. Translated: CASSQVLLQGHIYEQYF. V gene TRBV4-1 combines with J gene TRBJ2-7, with a possible D match to TRBD1 (6 bases). V was cut by 1 base and J by 3 bases, with 19 bases left in between. The germline CDR1 and CDR2 sequences are MGHRA and YSYEKL. This CDR3 has 17 residues.

V usage is TRBV19 and J usage is TRBJ2-1, with 9 bases aligning to TRBD2. V lost 1 base, J lost 7 bases, and 2 bases stayed unmatched. Per germline, CDR1 LNHDA and CDR2 SQIVND (reference sequence). The CDR3 length is 14 residues. The CDR3 sequence: CASSIGLAENEQFF. The CDR3 DNA reads as TGTGCCAGTAGTATAGGACTAGCGGAAAATGAGCAGTTCTTC.

This chain joins TRBV5-4 and TRBJ2-1; D might be TRBD2 (6 bases). Germline V gene lookup returns CDR1 SGHNT and CDR2 YYREEE (reference sequence). The V gene lost 4 bases and the J gene lost 6 bases, with 11 bases spanning the gap. The CDR3 length is 13 residues. In nucleotides, the CDR3 is TGTGCCAGCAGCCTGGACTACCTCAATGAGCAGTTCTTC. It codes for CASSLDYLNEQFF.

This clone occurred once. J is TRBJ2-1 and V is TRBV4-1; 7 nucleotides align to TRBD2. The germline V gene encodes CDR1 MGHRA and CDR2 YSYEKL. The ends lost 5 bases at V and 7 bases at J; junction bases unmatched: 11. This CDR3 contains 15 residues. The chain's CDR3 is CASSVISGIGNEQFF. CDR3 nucleotides: TGCGCCAGCAGCGTTATAAGCGGGATTGGGAATGAGCAGTTCTTC.

The sample holds a few counts of this clone. The chain carries TRBV7-2 and TRBJ1-5; no firm D call. Germline V gives CDR1 SGHTA, CDR2 FQGNSA. There are 14 residues in the CDR3. Trimming removed 1 base at V and 1 base at J, with 5 bases between. The CDR3 bases are TGTGCCAGCAGCTTAGAACACAGCAATCAGCCCCAGCATTTT. Its protein product is CASSLEHSNQPQHF. Filled out from reference TRBV7-2 and TRBJ1-5, the complete variable domain reads GAGVSQSPSNKVTEKGKDVELRCDPISGHTALYWYRQSLGQGLEFLIYFQGNSAPDKSGLPSDRFSAERTGGSVSTLTIQRTQQEDSAVYLCASSLEHSNQPQHFGDGTRLSIL.

The chain links TRBV29-1 to TRBJ1-1; D is uncertain. Between the trimmed V and J ends, which lost 1 base and 0 bases, there was a span of 6 bases. The CDR3 loop spans 13 amino acids. Germline V gene data show CDR1 as SQVTM and CDR2 as ANQGSEA. CDR3 in amino acids: CSVEGVLNTEAFF. CDR3 bases: TGCAGCGTTGAAGGCGTTTTGAACACTGAAGCTTTCTTT.

The rearrangement uses TRBV6-6 and TRBJ2-1; a weak D match, TRBD2 (5 bases). The CDR3 covers 15 residues. The germline V and J ends were trimmed by 5 bases and 0 bases, with 11 bases remaining between them. Germline loops: CDR1 MNHNY, CDR2 SVGAGI (reference sequence). The CDR3 is CASSQRSSSYNEQFF. Here the CDR3 DNA reads TGTGCCAGCAGTCAGCGGAGTAGCTCCTACAATGAGCAGTTCTTC.

The chain has TRBV11-2 and TRBJ2-1, with 8 bases identical to TRBD1. There are 16 residues in the CDR3. The germline V gene has CDR1 SGHAT and CDR2 FQNNGV. Losses at the gene ends were 5 bases for V and 0 bases for J; bases not matched to a gene: 6. The CDR3 bases are TGTGCCAGCAGCCAAAACGACAGGGGCTCCTACAATGAGCAGTTCTTC. This encodes CASSQNDRGSYNEQFF.

This chain uses TRBV5-4 with TRBJ1-3; D ambiguous. V was shortened by 3 bases and J by 0 bases, with 7 bases between the two germline ends. CDR3 length: 14 residues. Germline loops: CDR1 SGHNT, CDR2 YYREEE (reference sequence). The CDR3, as DNA: TGTGCCAGCAGCTCCAGGAACTCTGGAAACACCATATATTTT. Encoded protein: CASSSRNSGNTIYF.

The rearrangement joins TRBV27 to TRBJ1-5; 8 bases are a match to TRBD1. This CDR3 has 14 amino acids. The J segment lost 7 bases and the V segment lost 2 bases, leaving 4 bases of the junction unmatched. Looked up from germline, CDR1 is MNHEY and CDR2 is SMNVEV (reference sequence). The CDR3 coding sequence is TGTGCCAGCAGTTTACAGGGGGCGGGACAGCCCCAGCATTTT. It translates to CASSLQGAGQPQHF.

J is TRBJ1-1 and V is TRBV20-1; weak D call: TRBD1 (5 bases). Germline CDR1 DFQATT, CDR2 SNEGSKA (reference sequence). This CDR3 comprises 11 residues. V lost 3 bases to trimming and J lost 8 bases, with 10 bases between them. The DNA of the CDR3 is TGCAGTGCTAGCGGGAGGGGCGAAGCTTTCTTT. Translated, it gives CSASGRGEAFF.

The chain is built from TRBV7-9 and TRBJ2-1; tentative D call: TRBD2 (5 bases). Trimming took off 1 base at V and 7 bases at J, with 8 bases between the two ends. Germline V gene lookup returns CDR1 SEHNR and CDR2 FQNEAQ (reference sequence). This CDR3 is built from 13 residues. CDR3 DNA: TGTGCCAGCAGCTTAGGATCGGGAAATGAGCAGTTCTTC. It is translated as CASSLGSGNEQFF. Together with reference TRBV7-9 and TRBJ2-1, the CDR3 gives the full variable domain: DTGVSQNPRHKITKRGQNVTFRCDPISEHNRLYWYRQTLGQGPEFLTYFQNEAQLEKSRLLSDRFSAERPKGSFSTLEIQRTEQGDSAMYLCASSLGSGNEQFFGPGTRLTVL.

The chain is built from TRBV6-5 and TRBJ1-5; the D is unclear. Between the trimmed V and J ends, which lost 4 bases and 0 bases, there was a span of 13 bases. Germline loops: CDR1 MNHEY, CDR2 SVGAGI. CDR3 length: 16 residues. CDR3 sequence reads: CASSSVREYSNQPQHF. CDR3 bases: TGTGCCAGCAGTTCCGTCCGGGAATATAGCAATCAGCCCCAGCATTTT.

This chain links TRBV6-1 with TRBJ2-1; D perhaps matches TRBD2 (6 bases). The CDR3 spans 14 residues. Germline values: CDR1 MNHNS, CDR2 SASEGT. V lost 3 bases, J lost 8 bases, and 14 bases lay in between. The DNA of the CDR3 is TGTGCCAGCAGTGATGGGCGGGGAATCGATGAGCAGTTCTTC. The encoded protein is CASSDGRGIDEQFF.

This sequence joins TRBV2 and TRBJ2-5; D is uncertain. This CDR3 spans 11 amino acids. Germline V gives CDR1 SNHLY, CDR2 FYNNEI. Trimming removed 7 bases from V and 6 bases from J, with 9 bases in between. The CDR3 is CASKEEQTQYF. Written as DNA, the CDR3 is TGTGCCAGCAAAGAGGAACAGACCCAGTACTTC.

The V gene is TRBV18, the J gene TRBJ1-1; D is unclear. The CDR3 length is 10 residues. The germline V gene encodes CDR1 KGHSH and CDR2 LQKENI. V was shortened by 5 bases and J by 8 bases, with 6 bases between the two germline ends. Here the CDR3 DNA reads TGTGCCAGCTCAGGAGAAGAAGCTTTCTTT. Its protein is CASSGEEAFF.